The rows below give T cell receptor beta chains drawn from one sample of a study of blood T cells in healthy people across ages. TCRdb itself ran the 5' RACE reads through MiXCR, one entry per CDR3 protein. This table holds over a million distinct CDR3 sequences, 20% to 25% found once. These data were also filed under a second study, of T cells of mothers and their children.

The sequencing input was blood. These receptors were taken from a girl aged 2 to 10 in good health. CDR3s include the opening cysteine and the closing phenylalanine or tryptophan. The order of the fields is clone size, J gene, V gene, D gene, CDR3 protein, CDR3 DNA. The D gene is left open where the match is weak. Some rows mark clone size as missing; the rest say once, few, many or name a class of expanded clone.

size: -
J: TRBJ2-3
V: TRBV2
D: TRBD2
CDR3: CASSEDGGLATDTQYF
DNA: TGTGCCAGCAGTGAAGACGGTGGACTAGCGACAGATACGCAGTATTTT

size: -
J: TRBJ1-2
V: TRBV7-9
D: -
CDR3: CASSSIIGNGYTF
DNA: TGTGCCAGCAGCTCAATCATCGGGAATGGCTACACCTTC

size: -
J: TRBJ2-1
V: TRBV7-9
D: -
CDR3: CASSLEMYRASYNEQFF
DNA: TGTGCCAGCAGCTTAGAAATGTACAGGGCCTCCTACAATGAGCAGTTCTTC

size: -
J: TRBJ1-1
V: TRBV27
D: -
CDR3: CASSFSSQNTEAFF
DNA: TGTGCCAGCAGTTTCTCCAGCCAGAACACTGAAGCTTTCTTT

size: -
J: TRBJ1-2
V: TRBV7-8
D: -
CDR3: CASSFWQGRGYTF
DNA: TGTGCCAGCAGCTTCTGGCAGGGAAGAGGCTACACCTTC

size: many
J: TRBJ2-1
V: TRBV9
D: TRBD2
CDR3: CASSGGLADLSDEQFF
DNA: TGTGCCAGCAGCGGAGGACTAGCGGACCTCTCGGATGAGCAGTTCTTC

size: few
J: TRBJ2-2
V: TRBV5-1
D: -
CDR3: CASSFLEGGELFF
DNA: TGCGCCAGCAGCTTCCTTGAGGGCGGGGAGCTGTTTTTT

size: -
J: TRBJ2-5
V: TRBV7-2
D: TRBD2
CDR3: CASSLVFSGGAETQYF
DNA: TGTGCCAGCAGCTTAGTATTTAGCGGGGGGGCGGAGACCCAGTACTTC

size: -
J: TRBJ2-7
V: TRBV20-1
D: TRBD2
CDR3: CSAGTSSREQYF
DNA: TGCAGTGCAGGGACTAGTTCTCGCGAGCAGTACTTC

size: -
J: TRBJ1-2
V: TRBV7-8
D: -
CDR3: CASSLGGIPYTF
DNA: TGTGCCAGCAGCTTAGGAGGCATCCCCTACACCTTC

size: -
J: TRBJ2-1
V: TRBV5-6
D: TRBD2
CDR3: CASSSLKLAGAYNEQFF
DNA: TGTGCCAGCAGCTCGCTTAAACTAGCGGGGGCTTACAATGAGCAGTTCTTC

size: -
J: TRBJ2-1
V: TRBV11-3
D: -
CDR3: CASSPTSIIREQFF
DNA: TGTGCCAGCAGCCCCACTAGTATTATTAGGGAGCAGTTCTTC

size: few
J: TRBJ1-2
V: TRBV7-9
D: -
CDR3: CASSFGQKGGYTF
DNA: TGTGCCAGCAGCTTTGGACAGAAGGGTGGCTACACCTTC

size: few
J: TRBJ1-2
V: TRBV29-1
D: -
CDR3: CSVEDGGYTF
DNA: TGCAGCGTTGAGGACGGAGGCTACACCTTC

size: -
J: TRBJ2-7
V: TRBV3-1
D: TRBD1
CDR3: CASSHSGTVGFQQYF
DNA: TGTGCCAGCAGCCATTCCGGGACAGTCGGATTCCAGCAGTACTTC

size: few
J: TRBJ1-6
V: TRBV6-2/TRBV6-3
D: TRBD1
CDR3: CASSSTGVGESPLHF
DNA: TGTGCCAGCAGTTCTACAGGGGTTGGGGAGTCACCCCTCCACTTT

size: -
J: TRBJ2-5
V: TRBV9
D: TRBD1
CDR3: CASSATGGLETQYF
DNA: TGTGCCAGCAGCGCCACAGGGGGATTGGAGACCCAGTACTTC

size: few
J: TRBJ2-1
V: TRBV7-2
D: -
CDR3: CASEDRDSHNEQFF
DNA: TGTGCCAGCGAGGACCGGGACTCTCACAATGAGCAGTTCTTC

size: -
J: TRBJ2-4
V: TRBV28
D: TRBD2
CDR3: CASGGGGKNIQYF
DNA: TGTGCCAGCGGGGGGGGAGGCAAAAACATTCAGTACTTC

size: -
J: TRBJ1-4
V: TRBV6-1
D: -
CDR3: CASNPFANLNEKLFF
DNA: TGTGCCAGCAACCCCTTTGCAAACCTGAACGAAAAACTGTTTTTT

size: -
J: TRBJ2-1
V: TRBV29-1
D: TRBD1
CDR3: CSVEDIRQGADNEQFF
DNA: TGCAGCGTTGAAGATATACGGCAGGGGGCAGACAATGAGCAGTTCTTC

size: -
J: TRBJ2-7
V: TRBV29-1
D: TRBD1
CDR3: CSVEGQGNYEQYF
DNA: TGCAGCGTTGAGGGACAGGGCAACTACGAGCAGTACTTC

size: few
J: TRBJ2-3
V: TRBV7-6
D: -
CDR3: CASSLRWSTDTQYF
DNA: TGTGCCAGCAGCTTAAGATGGAGCACAGATACGCAGTATTTT

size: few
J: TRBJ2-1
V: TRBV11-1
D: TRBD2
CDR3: CASSLWGVLAGGNSHNEQFF
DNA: TGTGCCAGCAGCTTATGGGGGGTACTAGCGGGAGGTAACTCCCACAATGAGCAGTTCTTC

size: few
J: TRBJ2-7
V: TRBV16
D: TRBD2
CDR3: CASSQTSGYEQYF
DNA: TGTGCCAGCAGCCAAACTAGCGGTTACGAGCAGTACTTC

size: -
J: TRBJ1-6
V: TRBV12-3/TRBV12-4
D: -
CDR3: CASSLNSASANSPLHF
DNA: TGTGCCAGCAGTTTAAACTCCGCAAGCGCGAATTCACCCCTCCACTTT

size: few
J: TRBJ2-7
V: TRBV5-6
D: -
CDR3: CASSRGKVYEQYF
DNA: TGTGCCAGCAGCAGGGGCAAGGTGTACGAGCAGTACTTC

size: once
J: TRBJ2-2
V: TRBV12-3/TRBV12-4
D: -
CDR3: CASSFGLGGTGELFF
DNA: TGTGCCAGCAGTTTCGGGTTAGGGGGCACCGGGGAGCTGTTTTTT

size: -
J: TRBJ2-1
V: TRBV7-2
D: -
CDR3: CASSPSGQQQFF
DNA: TGTGCCAGCAGCCCCTCGGGGCAGCAGCAGTTCTTC

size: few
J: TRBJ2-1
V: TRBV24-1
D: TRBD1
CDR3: CATTGAAGDEQFF
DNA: TGTGCCACTACAGGGGCCGCGGGCGATGAGCAGTTCTTC

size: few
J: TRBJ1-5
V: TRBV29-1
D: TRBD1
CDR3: CNLGQGREPQHF
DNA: TGCAACCTCGGACAGGGACGGGAGCCCCAGCATTTT

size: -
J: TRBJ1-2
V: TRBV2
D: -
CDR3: CASSEDVQVQGYTF
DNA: TGTGCCAGCAGTGAAGATGTTCAGGTTCAGGGCTACACCTTC